A single T cell receptor beta chain is shown here with its context. These data originate in a study of Ad26.COV2.S vaccination and SARS-CoV-2 variants. Sequencing used immunoSEQ multiplex PCR; TCRdb keeps in-frame clones, though not all of them. The data contain a few hundred thousand clones, approximately 88% of them seen just once; the ten biggest clones take up about 4%. The V gene lost 3 bases and the J gene lost 0 bases, with 8 bases spanning the gap. Germline CDR1 reads KGHSH; CDR2 reads LQKENI. This CDR3 has 14 residues. Treatment in this sample: about 20 received Ad26.COV2.S at low or high dose, single or two shots; several received placebo; per-sample allocation not given. Day 63 after the first injection of vaccine or placebo was the sampling time.

This material consisted of peripheral blood, taken in a trial of Ad26.COV2.S vaccine versus placebo. This chain uses TRBV18 with TRBJ1-2; D is unclear. This TCR was recovered from a person aged 18-65 years who received the Ad26.COV2.S COVID-19 vaccine or a placebo. Written as DNA, the CDR3 is TGTGCCAGCTCACCTACAGACGCTAACTATGGCTACACCTTC. It is translated as CASSPTDANYGYTF.